One sample yielded the 30 T cell receptor beta chains listed below, sequenced in a study of blood T cell repertoires in COVID-19 (dated by TCRdb to the early 2020s). Library preparation used the immunoSEQ multiplex PCR assay. Sourced from immuneACCESS, this table was stored by TCRdb with only in-frame sequences that have V and J called. A share of the clones is absent; for the studies checked, an unresolved V gene accounts for under half, and the remainder has no known explanation. This sample holds a few hundred thousand clones; about nine tenths were observed only once. The biggest ten clones account for roughly 7.2% of the sample. The sample was PBMCs or T cells enriched from blood (not recorded which). These TCRs come from a young man in a cohort exposed to, infected with or recovered from COVID-19 (not recorded which).

The V and J genes are TRBV6-5 and TRBJ2-7; weak D call: TRBD1 (7 bases). The CDR3 consists of 14 residues. Trimming pared 5 bases from V and 2 bases from J, leaving 13 bases between. The germline gives CDR1 MNHEY, CDR2 SVGAGI. CDR3 residues: CASSPRGTAYEQYF. In DNA form, the CDR3 reads TGTGCCAGCAGTCCCCGGGGGACAGCCTACGAGCAGTACTTC.

The genes are TRBV21-1 and TRBJ2-7; the listed D gene, TRBD2, was not tested against the DNA. TRBV21-1 is a documented pseudogene. This CDR3 has 14 amino acids. As DNA, the CDR3 is TGTGCCAGCAGCGGTCGGGAGGGGTCCCACGAGCAGTACTTC. This translates into CASSGREGSHEQYF.

This chain connects TRBV27 to TRBJ2-7; D might be TRBD2 (5 bases). V was clipped by 3 bases and J by 2 bases, with 8 bases between them. The CDR3 has 13 residues. CDR1 and CDR2 (germline): MNHEY, SMNVEV (reference sequence). The DNA for the CDR3 is TGTGCCAGCAGTTTCGGGGTGGCCTACGAGCAGTACTTC. Protein sequence: CASSFGVAYEQYF.

V usage is TRBV7-6 and J usage is TRBJ2-3; TRBD2 agrees at 10 bases. The CDR3 runs to 17 residues. Germline CDR1 reads SGHVS; CDR2 reads FNYEAQ. J was trimmed by 2 bases and V by 2 bases; bases with no gene match: 7. CDR3 loop: CASSLFGLAEDTDTQYF. Written as DNA, the CDR3 is TGTGCCAGCAGCTTATTTGGACTAGCGGAAGACACAGATACGCAGTATTTT.

The rearrangement uses TRBV18 and TRBJ2-1; D is possibly TRBD1 (6 bases). The CDR3 extends over 17 amino acids. Trimming left V 1 base short and J 0 bases short, with 13 bases between. Per germline, CDR1 KGHSH and CDR2 LQKENI. In DNA form, the CDR3 reads TGTGCCAGCTCACCACTGCCCAAGGGGGACTCCTACAATGAGCAGTTCTTC. Protein sequence: CASSPLPKGDSYNEQFF.

This clone appeared a few times. The rearrangement links TRBV6-5 to TRBJ2-2; D perhaps matches TRBD2 (5 bases). V was pared by 5 bases and J by 6 bases, with 10 bases between. CDR3 length equals 13 residues. Per the germline V gene, CDR1 is MNHEY and CDR2 is SVGAGI. The CDR3: CASSTRESGELFF. The DNA of the CDR3 is TGTGCCAGCAGTACCCGGGAATCCGGGGAGCTGTTTTTT.

The rearrangement uses TRBV7-3 and TRBJ2-2, with no clear D. V was trimmed by 2 bases and J by 7 bases, leaving 14 bases between them. This CDR3 comprises 15 residues. The V gene's germline CDR1 is SGHTA and CDR2 FQGTGA. The CDR3 is CASSLGSWYNGELFF. Written as DNA, the CDR3 is TGTGCCAGCAGCTTAGGCTCATGGTACAACGGGGAGCTGTTTTTT.

The V and J genes are TRBV5-1 and TRBJ2-1; 8 bases map to TRBD1. After removal of 0 bases from V and 5 bases from J, the junction contained 7 bases not matched to a gene. The germline gives CDR1 SGHRS, CDR2 YFSETQ. CDR3 length: 16 residues. CDR3 amino acids: CASSLAWTGPDNEQFF. DNA of the CDR3: TGCGCCAGCAGCTTGGCCTGGACAGGGCCGGACAATGAGCAGTTCTTC. The full variable domain, in which reference TRBV5-1 and TRBJ2-1 provide the parts outside the CDR3, is KAGVTQTPRYLIKTRGQQVTLSCSPISGHRSVSWYQQTPGQGLQFLFEYFSETQRNKGNFPGRFSGRQFSNSRSEMNVSTLELGDSALYLCASSLAWTGPDNEQFFGPGTRLTVL.

The chain employs TRBV15 and TRBJ1-4; D unclear. Trimming pared 0 bases from V and 6 bases from J, leaving 14 bases between. CDR1 is LNHNV, CDR2 YYDKDF, per germline (reference sequence). This CDR3 comprises 16 residues. CDR3 in amino acids: CATSRDFAYGDEKLFF. The CDR3 bases are TGTGCCACCAGCAGAGATTTCGCTTATGGAGATGAAAAACTGTTTTTT.

The V gene is TRBV28, the J gene TRBJ1-1; a possible D gene is TRBD1 (6 bases). Per the germline V gene, CDR1 is MDHEN and CDR2 is SYDVKM. This CDR3 has 13 residues. Trimming left V 6 bases short and J 2 bases short, with 10 bases between. The CDR3 is CASRRGGNTEAFF. The CDR3 DNA reads as TGTGCCAGCAGGAGGGGGGGCAACACTGAAGCTTTCTTT.

The chain uses TRBV28 and TRBJ2-3; D perhaps matches TRBD2 (6 bases). The CDR3 spans 12 residues. CDR1 and CDR2 from the germline V gene are MDHEN and SYDVKM. This chain's CDR3 is CSYNQVGGTQYF. As DNA, the CDR3 is TGTTCCTACAACCAGGTGGGAGGTACGCAGTATTTT.

The chain employs TRBV9 and TRBJ1-1; TRBD1 might be the D (5 bases). The CDR3 has 15 amino acids. V lost 5 bases to trimming and J lost 0 bases, with 14 bases between them. CDR1 is SGDLS, CDR2 YYNGEE, per germline. In DNA, the CDR3 is TGTGCCAGCAGTCGTACCCAGGGTCTGAACACTGAAGCTTTCTTT. Its protein product is CASSRTQGLNTEAFF.

V and J are TRBV4-3 and TRBJ2-1; the D gene is possibly TRBD2 (6 bases). Looked up from germline, CDR1 is LGHNA and CDR2 is YSLEER. V was clipped by 3 bases and J by 4 bases, with 7 bases between them. CDR3 length: 13 amino acids. The CDR3 coding sequence is TGCGCCAGCAGCCAGGGACTTTACAATGAGCAGTTCTTC. This sequence encodes CASSQGLYNEQFF.

This sequence joins TRBV19 and TRBJ1-1; D possibly corresponds to TRBD1 (6 bases). Germline V gene lookup returns CDR1 LNHDA and CDR2 SQIVND (reference sequence). The V end lost 5 bases, the J end lost 1 base, and 14 bases lay between the germline ends. The CDR3 is 15 residues long. In DNA form, the CDR3 reads TGTGCCAGTAGTCTCAATGACAGGCCGAACACTGAAGCTTTCTTT. Amino acid sequence: CASSLNDRPNTEAFF. Full variable domain (outside the CDR3, taken from reference TRBV19 and TRBJ1-1): DGGITQSPKYLFRKEGQNVTLSCEQNLNHDAMYWYRQDPGQGLRLIYYSQIVNDFQKGDIAEGYSVSREKKESFPLTVTSAQKNPTAFYLCASSLNDRPNTEAFFGQGTRLTVV.

The V and J genes are TRBV10-3 and TRBJ2-7, with D perhaps matching TRBD1 (6 bases). The CDR3 totals 14 residues. The germline V gene has CDR1 ENHRY and CDR2 SYGVKD. With 4 bases removed from V and 3 bases from J, the gap between germline ends came to 13 bases. In DNA form, the CDR3 reads TGTGCCATCAGTGCGGACAGCCAGAACTACGAGCAGTACTTC. It specifies CAISADSQNYEQYF.

The V call is TRBV24-1, the J call TRBJ2-3, with 7 bases identical to TRBD1. The CDR3 runs to 17 residues. Trimming at V came to 4 bases and at J to 3 bases, leaving 12 bases not matched to a gene. Per the germline V gene, CDR1 is KGHDR and CDR2 is SFDVKD. The chain's CDR3 is CATSDFGEGARTDTQYF. The CDR3 nucleotides read TGTGCCACCAGTGACTTCGGCGAGGGGGCGAGGACAGATACGCAGTATTTT.

This rearrangement joins TRBV4-1 to TRBJ2-1, with a weak D call TRBD2 (6 bases). The CDR3 loop spans 15 amino acids. V lost 1 base, J lost 0 bases, and 7 bases lay in between. In germline, CDR1 is MGHRA, CDR2 YSYEKL. The CDR3 sequence: CASSQVGSSYNEQFF. CDR3 in DNA: TGCGCCAGCAGCCAAGTCGGGAGCTCCTACAATGAGCAGTTCTTC.

CDR3 protein: CASSQFRTRSDEQYF. The DNA for the CDR3 is TGTGCCAGCAGCCAATTCAGGACACGGTCGGACGAGCAGTACTTC. The rearrangement joins TRBV16 to TRBJ2-7; D perhaps matches TRBD1 (5 bases). This CDR3 comprises 15 residues. Trimming removed 1 base from V and 5 bases from J, with 15 bases in between. CDR1 is KGHSY, CDR2 FQNENV, per germline. Variable domain in full (rest from reference TRBV16 and TRBJ2-7): GEEVAQTPKHLVRGEGQKAKLYCAPIKGHSYVFWYQQVLKNEFKFLISFQNENVFDETGMPKERFSAKCLPNSPCSLEIQATKLEDSAVYFCASSQFRTRSDEQYFGPGTRLTVT.

The chain uses TRBV7-2 and TRBJ2-5; 9 bases map to TRBD2. The CDR3 totals 16 residues. J gave up 7 bases and V 7 bases, and 16 bases lay outside the gene matches. Germline V lookup: CDR1 SGHTA, CDR2 FQGNSA. The CDR3 DNA sequence: TGTGCCAGCACCCGGACCCTAGCGGGAAGGGGAGGGACCCAGTACTTC. This sequence encodes CASTRTLAGRGGTQYF. Full variable domain (outside the CDR3, taken from reference TRBV7-2 and TRBJ2-5): GAGVSQSPSNKVTEKGKDVELRCDPISGHTALYWYRQSLGQGLEFLIYFQGNSAPDKSGLPSDRFSAERTGGSVSTLTIQRTQQEDSAVYLCASTRTLAGRGGTQYFGPGTRLLVL.

This sequence joins TRBV6-5 and TRBJ1-2, with 11 bases aligning to TRBD1. Germline CDR1 is MNHEY and CDR2 is SVGAGI. CDR3 size: 14 residues. Trimming at V came to 10 bases and at J to 8 bases, leaving 12 bases not matched to a gene. CDR3 nucleotides: TGTGCCACCTACCCAGCGGGACAGGGGGAAGGCTACACCTTC. Amino acid sequence: CATYPAGQGEGYTF.

This chain uses TRBV11-2 with TRBJ1-1; D remains unclear. CDR1 SGHAT and CDR2 FQNNGV come from the germline V gene. This CDR3 has 15 residues. V shed 5 bases and J shed 0 bases, with 13 bases lying between them. The CDR3 sequence: CASSPLRYMNTEAFF. The CDR3 DNA reads TGTGCCAGCAGCCCCTTGAGGTACATGAACACTGAAGCTTTCTTT.

V gene TRBV27 combines with J gene TRBJ2-7; 12 positions match TRBD1. This CDR3 region has 15 residues. Germline CDR1 reads MNHEY; CDR2 reads SMNVEV (reference sequence). The J segment lost 7 bases and the V segment lost 3 bases, leaving 7 bases of the junction unmatched. CDR3 residues: CASSFLGQGAREQYF. CDR3 nucleotides: TGTGCCAGCAGTTTCCTGGGACAGGGGGCCAGGGAGCAGTACTTC.

The chain is built from TRBV9 and TRBJ2-1, with TRBD2 identical over 14 bases. This CDR3 is built from 17 residues. The V gene's germline CDR1 is SGDLS and CDR2 YYNGEE. V shed 4 bases, J shed 7 bases, and the junction held 10 bases outside the gene matches. DNA for the CDR3: TGTGCCAGCAGCACCATTCCGGGACTAGCGGGAGAGAATGAGCAGTTCTTC. It yields the protein CASSTIPGLAGENEQFF.

This clone was counted only a few times. This chain connects TRBV18 to TRBJ1-2, with TRBD1 matching 7 bases. The junction had 11 bases not matched to a gene; V was cut back by 6 bases and J by 4 bases. The germline CDR1 and CDR2 sequences are KGHSH and LQKENI. The CDR3 is 15 amino acids. The CDR3 protein is CASSSDRNNLYGYTF. The CDR3 coding sequence is TGTGCCAGCTCTTCGGACAGGAATAACCTCTATGGCTACACCTTC.

Only a few counts were recorded for this clone. V and J are TRBV3-1 (or the pseudogene TRBV3-2) and TRBJ2-7, with a weak D call TRBD1 (5 bases). This CDR3 is built from 14 residues. V dropped 4 bases and J dropped 0 bases, with 10 bases sitting between them. CDR1 LGHDT and CDR2 YNNKEL come from the germline V gene (reference sequence). In DNA, the CDR3 is TGTGCCAGCAGCCCAGGGCAGGCCTCCTACGAGCAGTACTTC. This encodes CASSPGQASYEQYF.

This chain uses TRBV29-1 with TRBJ2-6; maybe TRBD2 (6 bases). Germline values: CDR1 SQVTM, CDR2 ANQGSEA. Trimming took 8 bases from V and 2 from J, leaving 13 bases between them. The CDR3 sequence is 14 residues long. The CDR3 DNA reads as TGCAGCTGCCGAGGGGAGGCTGGGGCCAACGTCCTGACTTTC. Amino acids: CSCRGEAGANVLTF.

This sequence joins TRBV28 and TRBJ2-1; unclear D gene. The V end was cut by 3 bases, the J end by 2 bases, with 2 bases between. Germline V gives CDR1 MDHEN, CDR2 SYDVKM. The CDR3 length is 12 residues. The CDR3 nucleotides are TGTGCCAGCAGTTTCACCTACAATGAGCAGTTCTTC. Encoded protein: CASSFTYNEQFF.

On this clone itself: In the same sample, other DNA sequences code for this CDR3. This chain uses TRBV5-1 with TRBJ2-2, with 10 positions matching TRBD2. The CDR3 spans 16 residues. The junction had 4 bases not matched to a gene; V was cut back by 4 bases and J by 1 base. Germline V gene lookup returns CDR1 SGHRS and CDR2 YFSETQ. The chain's CDR3 is CASSPRTSGNTGELFF. The CDR3 DNA follows: TGCGCCAGCAGCCCCCGGACTAGCGGGAACACCGGGGAGCTGTTTTTT.

The chain uses TRBV27 and TRBJ1-6, with D perhaps TRBD1 (5 bases). This CDR3 is 15 amino acids long. Germline V lookup: CDR1 MNHEY, CDR2 SMNVEV (reference sequence). The V end lost 5 bases, the J end lost 8 bases, and 16 bases lay between the germline ends. CDR3 coding DNA: TGTGCCAGCAGTGTTAACAGGCAAACATATTCACCCCTCCACTTT. Translating gives CASSVNRQTYSPLHF.

In this sample, this clone turned up once. One end of the junction is discordant with germline, which a read error may explain. This chain uses TRBV20-1 with TRBJ1-1; 7 bases are shared with TRBD1. The germline gives CDR1 DFQATT, CDR2 SNEGSKA (reference sequence). The CDR3 consists of 8 residues. In DNA form, the CDR3 reads TGCAGGGGCGGGACAGCCTCATTT. The encoded protein is CRGGTASF.